This T cell receptor beta chain emerged from a study of T cells expressing NK-cell markers. Study background: Sorted T-cell subsets CD3+CD56+NKG2C+, CD3+CD56+NKG2C- and CD3+CD56-NKG2C+ were TCR beta-sequenced. The eight sequenced donors comprised seven who were HCMV-seropositive and one who was seronegative.

Researchers built TCR beta cDNA using 5'RACE template switching with UMIs. Each CDR3 protein gets one entry in TCRdb, which reprocessed the 5' RACE reads and gives no DNA. The table lists around 470,000 distinct CDR3 sequences. The TCR originated in a woman between 50 and 59 years old in good health. The sequenced material came from blood T cells: a sorted CD56 or NKG2C T cell subset, CD4+ or CD8+ T cells, or bulk PBMC T cells (not recorded which).

The chain's CDR3 is CASKGVVGGAFF. V is TRBV25-1 and J is TRBJ1-1. The germline CDR1 and CDR2 sequences are MGHDK and SYGVNS. The CDR3 is made up of 12 amino acids.